The T cell receptor beta chain under discussion was sequenced for a study of cytomegalovirus exposure and HLA in healthy donors. V lost 4 bases, J lost 0 bases, and 10 bases lay in between. The CDR3 runs 15 residues. Per the germline V gene, CDR1 is SGHAT and CDR2 is FQNNGV. Study results and limitations: HLA alleles were associated with 16,000 or so TCR beta sequences in a later analysis at 0.05 false discovery rate. Follow-up analysis later connected one missense variant in DCLRE1C with trimming of TCR beta V- and J-genes. Analysis was performed later, and it showed HLA-associated TCR beta chains to be more clonally expanded than equally common others.

Donors counted as nominally healthy when sampled, yet unrecorded immune exposures were likely. Primers for the PCR totalled 60 Vbeta and 13 Jbeta. Method: immunoSEQ multiplex PCR; TCRdb's copy keeps in-frame clones and lacks some. The table includes under 200,000 clones, roughly 77% detected once. Notes on this clone: Its specificity is unknown.

The chain recombines TRBV11-2 with TRBJ1-3; D gene unclear. This receptor was taken from a male donor in good health and CMV-seropositive. The sequenced sample was PBMCs. The CDR3 sequence is CASSSPRGSGNTIYF. CDR3 in DNA: TGTGCCAGCAGCTCGCCCAGAGGCTCTGGAAACACCATATATTTT.